The 27 T cell receptor beta chains reported below all come from one sample, sequenced in a study of T-cell reconstitution after alpha-beta-depleted transplantation in children. Preparation of the TCRbeta library was carried out with unique molecular identifiers. TCRdb itself ran the PCR reads through MiXCR, one entry per CDR3 protein. The data contain roughly 400,000 distinct CDR3 sequences, about 20% of them seen just once; the ten biggest clones take up around 4%. The source was PBMCs from the stem cell graft donor, collected from the stem cell graft. The receptors here all came from a human donor who donated a stem cell graft to a child with acute myeloid leukemia.

The chain combines TRBV27 with TRBJ2-7; 9 bases are shared with TRBD2. Germline V gene lookup returns CDR1 MNHEY and CDR2 SMNVEV (reference sequence). Losses at the gene ends were 5 bases for V and 5 bases for J; bases not matched to a gene: 19. The CDR3 has 18 amino acids. The DNA of the CDR3 is TGTGCCAGCAGTCCCCTTGTGAGGAGGCGGGAGGGGGCCCACGAGCAGTACTTC. Translated: CASSPLVRRREGAHEQYF.

V usage is TRBV5-1 and J usage is TRBJ2-7; 8 bases are a match to TRBD1. The length of the CDR3 is 14 residues. The V and J ends lost 4 bases and 11 bases, in that order; junction bases with no gene match: 14. Looked up from germline, CDR1 is SGHRS and CDR2 is YFSETQ. The CDR3 DNA follows: TGCGCCAGCAGCGCCACGACAGGGGACTCTTCTAAGTACTTC. Its protein product is CASSATTGDSSKYF. The whole variable domain, remainder taken from reference TRBV5-1 and TRBJ2-7, is KAGVTQTPRYLIKTRGQQVTLSCSPISGHRSVSWYQQTPGQGLQFLFEYFSETQRNKGNFPGRFSGRQFSNSRSEMNVSTLELGDSALYLCASSATTGDSSKYFGPGTRLTVT.

The chain combines TRBV12-3 or TRBV12-4 with TRBJ2-3, with 13 bases lining up with TRBD2. The V and J ends lost 6 bases and 4 bases, in that order; junction bases with no gene match: 13. The CDR3 is 18 residues long. The CDR3 loop reads CASSPRPPGLAGSDTQYF. The CDR3 DNA follows: TGTGCCAGCAGCCCCAGACCTCCGGGACTAGCGGGATCAGATACGCAGTATTTT.

This clonotype was detected ten times or more. The chain recombines TRBV6-5 with TRBJ2-3; 7 bases fit TRBD2. Germline V lookup: CDR1 MNHEY, CDR2 SVGAGI. This CDR3 spans 17 amino acids. J lost 6 bases, V lost 2 bases, and 14 bases had no gene match. The chain's CDR3 is CASSYKAAGEGRDTQYF. In DNA, the CDR3 is TGTGCCAGCAGTTACAAAGCGGCGGGAGAGGGCCGGGATACGCAGTATTTT.

The V call is TRBV6-2 or TRBV6-3, the J call TRBJ2-7; TRBD2 might be the D (5 bases). CDR1 is MNHEY, CDR2 SVGEGT, per germline. V gave up 5 bases and J gave up 5 bases, with 13 bases separating them. This CDR3 contains 13 residues. The CDR3 loop is CASSLPGFDEQYF. The CDR3 nucleotides are TGTGCCAGCAGTCTTCCGGGATTCGACGAGCAGTACTTC.

The chain employs TRBV20-1 and TRBJ2-1, with 8 bases aligning to TRBD2. CDR3 length: 14 residues. Germline V gene sequence: CDR1 DFQATT, CDR2 SNEGSKA (reference sequence). V shed 6 bases and J 0 bases; nucleotides not matched to a gene: 4. CDR3 in amino acids: CSAGSGSSYNEQFF. The CDR3 DNA reads as TGCAGTGCCGGAAGCGGGAGCTCCTACAATGAGCAGTTCTTC.

J is TRBJ2-3 and V is TRBV7-4; TRBD2 agrees at 13 bases. The CDR3 runs 17 residues. Trimming cost V 5 bases and J 3 bases; bases outside gene matches: 8. The germline gives CDR1 SGHVT, CDR2 SQSDAQ. CDR3 protein: CASSLRLAGGPTDTQYF. For the CDR3, the DNA is TGTGCCAGCAGCCTGCGACTAGCGGGGGGTCCGACAGATACGCAGTATTTT.

This clonotype has a single count. The chain has TRBV4-1 and TRBJ2-1, with TRBD1 matching over 9 bases. V lost 0 bases to trimming and J lost 9 bases; unmatched junction nucleotides: 6. CDR1 and CDR2 (germline): MGHRA, YSYEKL. CDR3 length equals 15 residues. DNA for the CDR3: TGCGCCAGCAGCCAAGATCGGGACAGGGAGGCTGAGCAGTTCTTC. Amino acid sequence: CASSQDRDREAEQFF.

In this sample, this clonotype turned up many times. The rearrangement joins TRBV12-3 or TRBV12-4 to TRBJ2-3; D gene uncertain. CDR3 length: 13 residues. V was shortened by 7 bases and J by 0 bases, with 8 bases between the two germline ends. The CDR3 DNA is TGTGCCAGCACCCGTGCGAGCACAGATACGCAGTATTTT. Translation: CASTRASTDTQYF.

This clonotype showed up just a few times. The CDR3 spells CASSPQGLSYEQYF. Written as DNA, the CDR3 is TGTGCCAGCAGCCCACAGGGCCTCTCCTACGAGCAGTACTTC. This chain links TRBV28 with TRBJ2-7; the D gene is possibly TRBD1 (6 bases). Germline CDR1 is MDHEN and CDR2 is SYDVKM. The V end lost 6 bases, the J end lost 0 bases, and 12 bases lay between the germline ends. The CDR3 extends over 14 amino acids.

This clonotype appeared a single time. CDR3 sequence (DNA): TGCGCCAGCAGCCAAGATCGGTGGACTAGCGGAGCTTACAATGAGCAGTTCTTC. Its protein is CASSQDRWTSGAYNEQFF. The chain uses TRBV4-1 and TRBJ2-1, with 10 bases matching TRBD2. With V trimmed by 0 bases and J by 4 bases, 9 bases remained unmatched. This CDR3 spans 18 amino acids. Per the germline V gene, CDR1 is MGHRA and CDR2 is YSYEKL.

This clonotype turned up a few times. The genes are TRBV20-1 and TRBJ2-4, with 7 bases identical to TRBD1. With V trimmed by 6 bases and J by 0 bases, 8 bases remained unmatched. CDR1 is DFQATT, CDR2 SNEGSKA, per germline (reference sequence). This CDR3 spans 15 amino acids. CDR3 nucleotide sequence: TGCAGTGCGTGGAGACAGGGATTAGCCAAAAACATTCAGTACTTC. This codes for CSAWRQGLAKNIQYF.

In its sample, this clonotype was seen a few times. The chain uses TRBV24-1 and TRBJ2-3, with 9 bases aligning to TRBD2. Germline CDR1 is KGHDR and CDR2 is SFDVKD. After removal of 10 bases from V and 0 bases from J, the junction contained 4 bases not matched to a gene. This CDR3 comprises 14 residues. CDR3 in DNA: TGTGCCACGGCTAGCGGGACGAGCACAGATACGCAGTATTTT. The encoded protein is CATASGTSTDTQYF.

This clonotype has more than one count but fewer than ten. The chain employs TRBV5-1 and TRBJ2-7, with D perhaps TRBD1 (6 bases). Germline lookup yields CDR1 SGHRS and CDR2 YFSETQ. The CDR3 is 15 amino acids. V was shortened by 0 bases and J by 1 base, with 11 bases between the two germline ends. CDR3 sequence reads: CASSLAQGPSYEQYF. In DNA form, the CDR3 reads TGCGCCAGCAGCTTGGCCCAGGGGCCATCCTACGAGCAGTACTTC.

This clonotype occurred a few times. The chain couples TRBV11-2 to TRBJ2-5, with D maybe TRBD2 (6 bases). This CDR3 has 14 residues. V was pared by 5 bases and J by 2 bases, with 12 bases between. From germline, CDR1 is SGHAT and CDR2 FQNNGV. In DNA form, the CDR3 reads TGTGCCAGCAGCCCAAGACTAGTTCAAGAGACCCAGTACTTC. Encoded protein: CASSPRLVQETQYF.

The V gene is TRBV30, the J gene TRBJ2-5; no clear D gene. With 0 bases removed from V and 5 bases from J, the gap between germline ends came to 4 bases. This CDR3 has 11 amino acids. In germline, CDR1 is GTSNPN, CDR2 SVGIG (reference sequence). The CDR3 DNA sequence: TGTGCCTGGAGTGTGGGGGAGACCCAGTACTTC. It translates to CAWSVGETQYF.

The V gene is TRBV5-1, the J gene TRBJ2-7, with unresolved D. Germline V gene sequence: CDR1 SGHRS, CDR2 YFSETQ. V was clipped by 0 bases and J by 1 base, with 11 bases between them. The CDR3 is made up of 15 amino acids. As DNA, the CDR3 is TGCGCCAGCAGCTTGGTTGGGTTGGGATCCTACGAGCAGTACTTC. The encoded protein is CASSLVGLGSYEQYF.

This clonotype was seen only a few times. The J gene is TRBJ2-7, the V gene TRBV28, with D uncertain. Germline V gene sequence: CDR1 MDHEN, CDR2 SYDVKM. V shed 4 bases and J shed 10 bases, with 23 bases lying between them. The CDR3 has 15 amino acids. The DNA for the CDR3 is TGTGCCAGCAGTTACGCCGGGCTCGCCAATTTAAAACAGTACTTC. Translation gives CASSYAGLANLKQYF.

This chain connects TRBV20-1 to TRBJ2-1; no firm D call. V was trimmed by 6 bases and J by 5 bases, leaving 11 bases between them. CDR3 length equals 12 residues. Germline V gene sequence: CDR1 DFQATT, CDR2 SNEGSKA (reference sequence). The CDR3: CSASDANNEQFF. The CDR3 DNA reads as TGCAGTGCGAGCGATGCTAACAATGAGCAGTTCTTC.

The CDR3 sequence is CASSLYGRGYEQYF. CDR3 coding DNA: TGTGCCAGCAGTTTATATGGCAGAGGCTACGAGCAGTACTTC. The rearrangement uses TRBV28 and TRBJ2-7, with D unresolved. CDR1 is MDHEN and CDR2 is SYDVKM in the germline V gene. V shed 1 base and J shed 3 bases, with 10 bases lying between them. The CDR3 totals 14 residues.

This clonotype was recorded at least ten times. The chain couples TRBV29-1 to TRBJ2-3, with unresolved D. Trimming cost V 5 bases and J 3 bases, with 6 bases left between them. Germline CDR1 is SQVTM and CDR2 is ANQGSEA. This CDR3 comprises 11 residues. CDR3 nucleotides: TGCAGCGTTAGCCGAACAGATACGCAGTATTTT. It encodes CSVSRTDTQYF.

The V call is TRBV6-2 or TRBV6-3, the J call TRBJ2-1, with D possibly being TRBD2 (5 bases). The CDR3 covers 15 residues. Looked up from germline, CDR1 is MNHEY and CDR2 is SVGEGT. Deletions cut 7 bases from V and 6 bases from J, with 19 bases between. The CDR3 DNA reads as TGTGCCAGCACCCGGGGAGCAAGAGAGGGCAATGAGCAGTTCTTC. Residues: CASTRGAREGNEQFF.

This clonotype was seen repeatedly, ten times or more. The chain joins TRBV20-1 to TRBJ2-3, with D hard to call. Trimming took off 2 bases at V and 5 bases at J, with 8 bases between the two ends. Germline-derived CDR1 and CDR2 are DFQATT and SNEGSKA (reference sequence). This CDR3 has 12 amino acids. The CDR3 nucleotides read TGCAGTGCTAGAAAGTCCGGAGATACGCAGTATTTT. Translation: CSARKSGDTQYF.

This clonotype was observed a handful of times. V and J are TRBV11-2 and TRBJ2-1; no reliable D call. The V gene lost 5 bases and the J gene lost 8 bases, with 13 bases spanning the gap. Germline lookup yields CDR1 SGHAT and CDR2 FQNNGV. The CDR3 loop spans 13 amino acids. In DNA form, the CDR3 reads TGTGCCAGCAGCCTCCCCACTAAGGATGAGCAGTTCTTC. As protein: CASSLPTKDEQFF.

This clonotype was counted ten times or more. The rearrangement links TRBV6-5 to TRBJ2-7, with a possible D match to TRBD2 (5 bases). The V end was cut by 0 bases, the J end by 1 base, with 7 bases between. The CDR3 loop spans 14 amino acids. CDR1 and CDR2 from the germline V gene are MNHEY and SVGAGI. CDR3 in amino acids: CASSYSSGSYEQYF. The CDR3 nucleotides are TGTGCCAGCAGTTACTCGTCGGGGTCCTACGAGCAGTACTTC.

This clonotype showed up just a few times. The chain links TRBV20-1 to TRBJ2-3, with 7 bases identical to TRBD2. The CDR3 spans 15 residues. With 1 base clipped from V and 5 bases from J, the junction kept 9 bases outside the gene matches. Germline V gene data show CDR1 as DFQATT and CDR2 as SNEGSKA (reference sequence). The CDR3 region is CSARALTIAGDTQYF. CDR3 DNA sequence: TGCAGTGCTAGAGCACTTACTATAGCGGGAGATACGCAGTATTTT.

In this sample, this clonotype turned up many times. V usage is TRBV29-1 and J usage is TRBJ2-7; TRBD2 matches at 7 bases. CDR3 length: 14 residues. After removal of 4 bases from V and 0 bases from J, the junction contained 6 bases not matched to a gene. The germline gives CDR1 SQVTM, CDR2 ANQGSEA. This CDR3 reads CSVVTRGSSYEQYF. The CDR3 DNA reads TGCAGCGTTGTGACGCGGGGGAGCTCCTACGAGCAGTACTTC.